These 19 T cell receptor beta chains were sequenced from one sample in a study of T cell repertoires in cytomegalovirus infection. No antigen has been assigned to these receptors. A single record per CDR3 protein comes from TCRdb applying MiXCR to the reads. There are roughly 500,000 distinct CDR3 sequences in the sample; about 42% occur only once, and around 44% lies in the top ten. The material was cultured PBMCs, obtained from culture after CMV antigen stimulation. These receptors were collected from a human donor in good health (CMV status not recorded). Some clones in this sample may be carry-over from other donors' samples.

A few counts support this clonotype. This sequence joins TRBV7-6 and TRBJ2-7; the D gene is possibly TRBD1 (5 bases). The CDR3 is 15 amino acids. Germline V gives CDR1 SGHVS, CDR2 FNYEAQ. The V end lost 5 bases, the J end lost 6 bases, and 20 bases lay between the germline ends. This chain's CDR3 is CASSLSPREWGEQYF. DNA of the CDR3: TGTGCCAGCAGCCTCTCCCCCAGGGAATGGGGCGAGCAGTACTTC.

The chain combines TRBV5-1 with TRBJ2-7, with 13 bases aligning to TRBD2. V trimming: 4 bases; J trimming: 6 bases; junction bases outside the gene matches: 19. The length of the CDR3 is 19 residues. CDR1 and CDR2 from the germline V gene are SGHRS and YFSETQ. CDR3 in DNA: TGCGCCAGCAGCCCCAAGACTAGCGGGGGGCCATTCAACTTACGCGAGCAGTACTTC. It yields the protein CASSPKTSGGPFNLREQYF.

The chain has TRBV7-6 and TRBJ2-7, with D perhaps TRBD2 (6 bases). Germline CDR1 and CDR2: SGHVS and FNYEAQ. The CDR3 extends over 14 amino acids. Trimming removed 1 base at V and 1 base at J, with 8 bases between. CDR3 in DNA: TGTGCCAGCAGCTTAGGGGCGGGGTCCTACGAGCAGTACTTC. Protein: CASSLGAGSYEQYF.

The chain carries TRBV20-1 and TRBJ2-3; perhaps TRBD2 as D (5 bases). The length of the CDR3 is 14 residues. V lost 5 bases and J 2 bases, leaving 14 bases between the germline ends. Germline CDR1 reads DFQATT; CDR2 reads SNEGSKA (reference sequence). Here the CDR3 DNA reads TGCAGTGCTTTTTCGGAGGCCCACACAGATACGCAGTATTTT. Translated, it gives CSAFSEAHTDTQYF.

This clonotype was seen ten or more times. The chain joins TRBV7-2 to TRBJ1-5; no definite D call. The ends were cut back, 2 bases at V and 1 base at J, with 9 bases in the middle. The CDR3 totals 15 residues. Germline loops: CDR1 SGHTA, CDR2 FQGNSA. CDR3 protein: CASSLRGLSNQPQHF. The CDR3 nucleotides read TGTGCCAGCAGCTTACGGGGATTAAGCAATCAGCCCCAGCATTTT.

V gene TRBV7-6 combines with J gene TRBJ1-1; no clear D. Per the germline V gene, CDR1 is SGHVS and CDR2 is FNYEAQ. This CDR3 region has 15 residues. Deletions cut 5 bases from V and 4 bases from J, with 17 bases between. For the CDR3, the DNA is TGTGCCAGCAGCCCCGGTCGGGGAAGTGGCACTGAAGCTTTCTTT. Its translation is CASSPGRGSGTEAFF.

This clonotype was found once. The rearrangement uses TRBV6-5 and TRBJ2-7; D is ambiguous. Trimming stripped 2 bases from V and 2 bases from J, with 10 bases between. CDR3 size: 14 residues. Germline V gene data show CDR1 as MNHEY and CDR2 as SVGAGI. The CDR3 region has the DNA TGTGCCAGCAGTTACCAGAGACAAGCCTACGAGCAGTACTTC. Its translation: CASSYQRQAYEQYF.

This clonotype was detected many times. V usage is TRBV7-9 and J usage is TRBJ2-7; 15 bases align to TRBD2. The CDR3 sequence is 15 residues long. Germline V gene data show CDR1 as SEHNR and CDR2 as FQNEAQ (reference sequence). The trim removed 5 bases at V and 6 bases at J, leaving 5 bases unmatched. CDR3 bases: TGTGCCAGCAGCCCTGGACTAGCGGGAGGGCCCGAGCAGTACTTC. The encoded protein is CASSPGLAGGPEQYF.

This rearrangement joins TRBV20-1 to TRBJ2-7, with D uncertain. The CDR3 is made up of 14 amino acids. V shed 6 bases and J shed 3 bases, with 18 bases lying between them. Germline CDR1 DFQATT, CDR2 SNEGSKA (reference sequence). The CDR3 is CSATSGPHRYEQYF. CDR3 in DNA: TGCAGTGCGACGTCTGGCCCTCATCGCTACGAGCAGTACTTC.

V gene TRBV5-1 combines with J gene TRBJ2-3; 7 bases map to TRBD2. The germline V gene encodes CDR1 SGHRS and CDR2 YFSETQ. The CDR3 totals 17 residues. V was pared by 3 bases and J by 0 bases, with 10 bases of the junction left unmatched. The CDR3 here is CASSWGPEAGSTDTQYF. The CDR3 bases are TGCGCCAGCAGCTGGGGCCCCGAAGCGGGGAGCACAGATACGCAGTATTTT.

The chain's CDR3 is CAISEVRDYNEQFF. CDR3 nucleotides: TGTGCCATCAGTGAGGTTAGAGACTACAATGAGCAGTTCTTC. The V and J genes are TRBV10-3 and TRBJ2-1, with D hard to call. Trimming pared 2 bases from V and 3 bases from J, leaving 8 bases between. This CDR3 spans 14 amino acids. Per the germline V gene, CDR1 is ENHRY and CDR2 is SYGVKD.

The chain uses TRBV2 and TRBJ1-1; TRBD1 matches at 7 bases. Germline V gene data show CDR1 as SNHLY and CDR2 as FYNNEI. The junction had 9 bases not matched to a gene; V was cut back by 4 bases and J by 10 bases. The CDR3 consists of 13 residues. CDR3 residues: CASSATGTSPAFF. The CDR3 DNA reads TGTGCCAGCAGTGCGACAGGGACTTCCCCAGCTTTCTTT.

As for this clonotype: The junction shows a germline mismatch at one end, possibly a read error. The chain has TRBV5-3 and TRBJ2-1; weak D call: TRBD1 (5 bases). TRBV5-3 is filed as an ORF, its function uncertain. CDR3 size: 13 residues. The CDR3 region has the DNA TGTGCCAGCAGCTTCGACAGACACAATGAGCAGTTCTTC. This sequence encodes CASSFDRHNEQFF.

The chain couples TRBV15 to TRBJ2-3, with D hard to call. Germline CDR1 reads LNHNV; CDR2 reads YYDKDF (reference sequence). The germline V and J ends were trimmed by 1 base and 0 bases, with 5 bases remaining between them. The CDR3 covers 14 residues. CDR3: CATSRGGSTDTQYF. CDR3 in DNA: TGTGCCACCAGCAGAGGTGGAAGCACAGATACGCAGTATTTT.

The sample holds one count of this clonotype. This chain connects TRBV6-5 to TRBJ2-7; 8 positions match TRBD1. The CDR3 extends over 16 amino acids. Germline assignment: CDR1 MNHEY and CDR2 SVGAGI. Losses at the gene ends were 2 bases for V and 0 bases for J; bases not matched to a gene: 6. The CDR3 nucleotides read TGTGCCAGCAGTTACACAGGGGGACCAAGCTCCTACGAGCAGTACTTC. Translated, it gives CASSYTGGPSSYEQYF.

This chain uses TRBV27 with TRBJ2-1; unclear D gene. The CDR3 covers 11 residues. V gave up 5 bases and J gave up 9 bases, with 8 bases separating them. The germline CDR1 and CDR2 sequences are MNHEY and SMNVEV (reference sequence). CDR3 in DNA: TGTGCCAGCAGTCTTCGTTTTGAGCAGTTCTTC. Translated: CASSLRFEQFF.

The chain carries TRBV7-2 and TRBJ1-2; possible D gene TRBD1, 6 bases. V was trimmed by 5 bases and J by 6 bases, leaving 13 bases between them. CDR1 is SGHTA, CDR2 FQGNSA, per germline. CDR3 length equals 13 residues. CDR3 nucleotide sequence: TGTGCCAGCAGCCCCGGCGGGGGGCATGGCTACACCTTC. Protein sequence: CASSPGGGHGYTF.

This clonotype was seen more than once but under ten times. V gene TRBV28 combines with J gene TRBJ2-2; D is ambiguous. The CDR3 runs to 13 residues. Germline V gene sequence: CDR1 MDHEN, CDR2 SYDVKM. V was clipped by 8 bases and J by 2 bases, with 9 bases between them. CDR3 amino acids: CASLIKNTGELFF. The CDR3 nucleotides read TGTGCCAGCCTAATTAAAAACACCGGGGAGCTGTTTTTT. The full variable domain, with the rest looked up from reference TRBV28 and TRBJ2-2, is DVKVTQSSRYLVKRTGEKVFLECVQDMDHENMFWYRQDPGLGLRLIYFSYDVKMKEKGDIPEGYSVSREKKERFSLILESASTNQTSMYLCASLIKNTGELFFGEGSRLTVL.

The sample holds a few counts of this clonotype. The chain recombines TRBV5-1 with TRBJ2-3; 9 bases are shared with TRBD1. V lost 4 bases, J lost 4 bases, and 7 bases stayed unmatched. Germline CDR1 SGHRS, CDR2 YFSETQ. This CDR3 is built from 15 residues. CDR3 bases: TGCGCCAGCAGCCCCGCAGACAGGGGGGCAGATACGCAGTATTTT. Translating it yields CASSPADRGADTQYF.